These 19 T cell receptor beta chains came from one sample sequenced in a study of vaccination and CD4 T cells after COVID-19. These receptors are not linked to any known antigen. Treatment indicated: approximately 10-day PBMC culture with coronavirus spike peptide pools or control peptides (ViraFEST assay). An Oncomine TCR Beta short-read assay was used to sequence the DNA from cultured CD4+ T cells. TCRdb re-analysed the PCR reads in MiXCR, keeping a single row per CDR3 protein. The sample includes 13,000 or so distinct CDR3 sequences, about 30% of them seen just once. The sample taken for sequencing was CD4+ T cells from blood, cultured in vitro. Receptors originate from a human donor who had recovered from COVID-19.

J is TRBJ2-3 and V is TRBV7-2, with 9 bases lining up with TRBD1. V dropped 7 bases and J dropped 3; count of bases not matched to a gene: 5. CDR1 SGHTA and CDR2 FQGNSA come from the germline V gene. This CDR3 is built from 14 residues. CDR3 sequence: CASTPGQGTDTQYF. DNA of the CDR3: TGTGCCAGCACCCCGGGACAGGGAACAGATACGCAGTATTTT.

The chain recombines TRBV6-2 or TRBV6-3 with TRBJ2-2, with TRBD2 identical over 7 bases. With 2 bases clipped from V and 1 base from J, the junction kept 1 base outside the gene matches. This CDR3 has 15 residues. Germline V gene data show CDR1 as MNHEY and CDR2 as SVGEGT. The CDR3 reads CASSYAGENTGELFF. The DNA for the CDR3 is TGTGCCAGCAGTTACGCGGGAGAGAACACCGGGGAGCTGTTTTTT.

The chain employs TRBV12-3 or TRBV12-4 and TRBJ1-6, with 8 bases that match TRBD1. This CDR3 has 15 amino acids. V lost 6 bases, J lost 7 bases, and 8 bases stayed unmatched. Written as DNA, the CDR3 is TGTGCCAGCAGCTCGACAGGGGATTGGAATTCACCCCTCCACTTT. Translation: CASSSTGDWNSPLHF.

The rearrangement joins TRBV5-5 to TRBJ2-5, with a tentative D call TRBD1 (5 bases). This CDR3 comprises 13 residues. CDR1 and CDR2 (germline): SGHKS, YYEKEE (reference sequence). Trimming shortened V by 2 bases and J by 3 bases, and 8 bases separated the two germline ends. CDR3 DNA sequence: TGTGCCAGCAGCTTCGGCAGGGAAGAGACCCAGTACTTC. This codes for CASSFGREETQYF.

V usage is TRBV6-2 or TRBV6-3 and J usage is TRBJ2-1; tentative D call: TRBD2 (5 bases). This CDR3 region has 16 residues. V lost 7 bases and J 7 bases, leaving 23 bases between the germline ends. The germline CDR1 and CDR2 sequences are MNHEY and SVGEGT. The CDR3 is CASTHQIRGPQNEQFF. The CDR3 region has the DNA TGTGCCAGCACGCACCAGATTCGAGGGCCTCAAAATGAGCAGTTCTTC.

Only a few counts were recorded for this clonotype. The gene calls are TRBV20-1 and TRBJ2-3; 10 positions agree with TRBD1. The CDR3 is 16 residues long. The V segment lost 2 bases and the J segment 4 bases; nucleotides outside the gene matches: 9. Germline CDR1 DFQATT, CDR2 SNEGSKA (reference sequence). The CDR3: CSARNPGQGSADTQYF. CDR3 coding DNA: TGCAGTGCTAGAAATCCGGGACAGGGGAGCGCAGATACGCAGTATTTT.

The rearrangement joins TRBV18 to TRBJ2-7, with a weak D call TRBD2 (6 bases). CDR3 size: 14 residues. V was trimmed by 3 bases and J by 6 bases, leaving 15 bases between them. Germline lookup yields CDR1 KGHSH and CDR2 LQKENI. The CDR3 protein is CASSPPHRGSEQYF. Written as DNA, the CDR3 is TGTGCCAGCTCACCGCCACACCGGGGGAGCGAGCAGTACTTC.

In this sample, this clonotype turned up a few times. The rearrangement joins TRBV27 to TRBJ1-5, with D maybe TRBD1 (6 bases). V lost 8 bases and J 3 bases, leaving 17 bases between the germline ends. This CDR3 region has 15 residues. Germline values: CDR1 MNHEY, CDR2 SMNVEV (reference sequence). In DNA, the CDR3 is TGTGCCAGCGGAATCGGGGGGGCGCTCAATCAGCCCCAGCATTTT. This translates into CASGIGGALNQPQHF.

This chain connects TRBV28 to TRBJ2-6, with D maybe TRBD2 (6 bases). From germline, CDR1 is MDHEN and CDR2 SYDVKM. Between the trimmed V and J ends, which lost 5 bases and 1 base, there was a span of 12 bases. There are 16 residues in the CDR3. The CDR3, as DNA: TGTGCCAGCAGTCTCCTTGGGGGGTCTGGGGCCAACGTCCTGACTTTC. Protein product: CASSLLGGSGANVLTF.

This clonotype has just a few counts. This rearrangement joins TRBV7-3 to TRBJ2-3; D is unresolved. The CDR3 totals 13 residues. Germline CDR1 reads SGHTA; CDR2 reads FQGTGA. V lost 5 bases and J 0 bases, leaving 6 bases between the germline ends. This chain's CDR3 is CASSTASTDTQYF. The DNA of the CDR3 is TGTGCCAGCAGCACGGCTAGCACAGATACGCAGTATTTT.

This chain uses TRBV24-1 with TRBJ2-1, with D possibly being TRBD1 (6 bases). Germline-derived CDR1 and CDR2 are KGHDR and SFDVKD. Deletions cut 5 bases from V and 2 bases from J, with 12 bases between. CDR3 size: 15 residues. The CDR3: CATSGWTDTYNEQFF. In nucleotides, the CDR3 is TGTGCCACCAGTGGCTGGACAGACACCTACAATGAGCAGTTCTTC.

The chain uses TRBV24-1 and TRBJ2-1, with D hard to call. There are 14 residues in the CDR3. Trimming pared 4 bases from V and 7 bases from J, leaving 13 bases between. Germline assignment: CDR1 KGHDR and CDR2 SFDVKD. The CDR3, as DNA: TGTGCCACCAGTGACAACGGGCCGGCGAATGAGCAGTTCTTC. Protein: CATSDNGPANEQFF.

This clonotype was counted a few times. The CDR3 reads CASSFGLAGGRPDTQYF. The CDR3 DNA is TGTGCCAGCAGTTTCGGACTAGCGGGAGGCCGCCCAGATACGCAGTATTTT. The rearrangement uses TRBV6-5 and TRBJ2-3; 14 bases align to TRBD2. Trimming removed 4 bases from V and 4 bases from J; junction bases left unmatched: 7. The CDR3 is 17 amino acids. Germline loops: CDR1 MNHEY, CDR2 SVGAGI.

The V and J genes are TRBV11-2 and TRBJ2-3, with no clear D. CDR3 size: 13 residues. Trimming cost V 0 bases and J 3 bases, with 4 bases left between them. CDR1 is SGHAT, CDR2 FQNNGV, per germline. CDR3 in DNA: TGTGCCAGCAGCTTAGAGAGAACAGATACGCAGTATTTT. It is translated as CASSLERTDTQYF.

CDR3 protein: CAWSVRAGTSGDTQYF. The DNA for the CDR3 is TGTGCCTGGAGTGTACGAGCCGGGACTAGCGGGGATACGCAGTATTTT. The chain is built from TRBV30 and TRBJ2-3, with TRBD2 matching over 12 bases. There are 16 residues in the CDR3. With 0 bases clipped from V and 6 bases from J, the junction kept 7 bases outside the gene matches. Germline CDR1 is GTSNPN and CDR2 is SVGIG (reference sequence).

The chain is built from TRBV7-8 and TRBJ2-7; D is possibly TRBD1 or TRBD2 (6 bases each). The V end was cut by 5 bases, the J end by 6 bases, with 20 bases between. Germline V lookup: CDR1 SGHVS, CDR2 FQNEAQ. CDR3 length: 15 residues. This CDR3 reads CASSKQRGRSGEQYF. In nucleotides, the CDR3 is TGTGCCAGCAGCAAACAAAGGGGGAGGTCCGGCGAGCAGTACTTC.

This clonotype was counted only a few times. The J gene is TRBJ1-1, the V gene TRBV6-1, with no clear D. Germline CDR1 MNHNS, CDR2 SASEGT. This CDR3 has 11 residues. The V end lost 6 bases, the J end lost 11 bases, and 13 bases lay between the germline ends. Written as DNA, the CDR3 is TGTGCCAGCAGCTCCCGATCGACGGCTTTCTTT. Translation: CASSSRSTAFF.

The chain combines TRBV20-1 with TRBJ2-1, with TRBD1 matching over 8 bases. Trimming cost V 0 bases and J 14 bases; bases outside gene matches: 24. CDR1 and CDR2 from the germline V gene are DFQATT and SNEGSKA (reference sequence). The CDR3 runs 18 residues. Here the CDR3 reads CSARDLRQGTLSFNDKFF. CDR3 nucleotides: TGCAGTGCTAGAGATCTCAGACAGGGGACCCTCTCGTTTAATGATAAGTTCTTC.

The gene calls are TRBV7-9 and TRBJ2-3; 11 bases match TRBD1. V lost 2 bases, J lost 5 bases, and 12 bases stayed unmatched. The CDR3 is made up of 18 amino acids. Germline lookup yields CDR1 SEHNR and CDR2 FQNEAQ (reference sequence). CDR3 in amino acids: CASSLLGQGTGGKDTQYF. CDR3 sequence (DNA): TGTGCCAGCAGCTTATTGGGCCAGGGGACAGGGGGGAAAGATACGCAGTATTTT.